This TCR beta chain was sequenced in a study of T cell clonotyping in hematopoietic cell transplantation. Whole-study results and caveats: Cells were unsorted, so CD4 and CD8 contributions were not separated. Graft donor and pretransplant recipient Inverse Simpson Index values predicted broader posttransplant TCR diversity.

Recipients were bled about 28 days pretransplant and at posttransplant days 30, 100, 180. The CDR3 is made up of 14 amino acids. Germline values: CDR1 MNHEY, CDR2 SMNVEV (reference sequence). V lost 7 bases to trimming and J lost 6 bases, with 18 bases between them. As concerns this clone: No antigen is known for it.

Assay: immunoSEQ multiplex PCR; the TCRdb copy retains only in-frame clones and omits some. The data show 2,800 or so clones, about four fifths seen once. The sample consisted of PBMCs, taken 180 days after allogeneic stem cell transplant. The J gene is TRBJ1-2, the V gene TRBV27; no definite D call. The clonotype comes from a female patient aged 40 to 50 who had an allogeneic stem cell transplant from a related donor, so T cells may come from the graft donor. Some clones in this sample may be carry-over from other donors' samples. The CDR3 DNA is TGTGCCAGCATGGCAACGGGATCTGGGGATGGCTACACCTTC. Translated: CASMATGSGDGYTF.